Listed below are T cell receptor beta chains from one sample, sequenced in a study of T cell repertoires in cytomegalovirus infection. TCRdb re-analysed the reads in MiXCR, keeping a single row per CDR3 protein. The sample has about 890,000 distinct CDR3 sequences, more than 25% seen once. These TCRs' antigens remain unknown. This specimen consisted of cultured CD8+ T cells from PBMCs, obtained from culture after CMV antigen stimulation. These receptors were obtained from a human donor in good health (CMV status not recorded). Some clones in this sample may be carry-over from other donors' samples. Both conserved end residues are part of each CDR3. A D gene is named only where the DNA matches it firmly. Clone size is given for some rows only: seen once, a few or many times, or a class if the clone is expanded.

>TRBJ2-7|17|NA|TRBV10-3|TRBD1
TGTGCCATCAGTGACCCTCCCCGAACAGGGGAACCGTACGGGCAGTACTTC
CAISDPPRTGEPYGQYF
>TRBJ1-5|13|many|TRBV19|NA
TGTGCCAGCAGTACCGCCAGCAATCAGCCCCAGCATTTT
CASSTASNQPQHF
>TRBJ1-4|11|few|TRBV7-6|NA
TGTGCCAGCAGCGTTGGGACACAACTGTTTTTT
CASSVGTQLFF
>TRBJ2-3|13|NA|TRBV19|NA
TGTGCCAGTCTCGGTTTGAGCACAGATACGCAGTATTTT
CASLGLSTDTQYF
>TRBJ2-1|13|few|TRBV11-3|TRBD2
TGTGCCAGCAGCTTCGGGGGGGGGCATGAGCAGTTCTTC
CASSFGGGHEQFF
>TRBJ2-1|16|NA|TRBV15|TRBD2
TGTGCCACCAGCAGAGTGGCGGGGGGCTCCTACAATGAGCAGTTCTTC
CATSRVAGGSYNEQFF
>TRBJ2-1|16|NA|TRBV27|TRBD2
TGTGCCAGCAGCGAAGAAGCGGGGGCCCTCTACAATGAGCAGTTCTTC
CASSEEAGALYNEQFF
>TRBJ1-5|16|NA|TRBV6-2/TRBV6-3|NA
TGTGCCAGCCCAAGCGGACGGGGACATAGCAATCAGCCCCAGCATTTT
CASPSGRGHSNQPQHF
>TRBJ1-5|14|once|TRBV6-1|NA
TGTGCCAGCAGTGAAGTGGAGGGGGTTCAGCCCCAGCATTTT
CASSEVEGVQPQHF
>TRBJ2-3|15|NA|TRBV19|TRBD2
TGTGCCAGTAGTACTAGCGGGGGGGGCACAGATACGCAGTATTTT
CASSTSGGGTDTQYF
>TRBJ1-3|15|few|TRBV27|NA
TGTGCCAGCAGTAGCCTACGGGGATCTGGAAACACCATATATTTT
CASSSLRGSGNTIYF
>TRBJ1-5|14|few|TRBV12-3/TRBV12-4|NA
TGTGCCAGCAGCAGCACAGGGCCAAGCCAGCCCCAGCATTTT
CASSSTGPSQPQHF
>TRBJ2-3|15|few|TRBV10-2|NA
TGCGCCAGCAGTGAGTCGAGTACCGGCACAGATACGCAGTATTTT
CASSESSTGTDTQYF
>TRBJ1-6|14|NA|TRBV5-1|TRBD1
TGCGCCAGCAGCCCGGGACAGGGGGATCCACCCCTCCACTTT
CASSPGQGDPPLHF
>TRBJ2-1|15|few|TRBV24-1|TRBD1
TGTGCCACCAGTGATGCAGGGGGCTCCTACAATGAGCAGTTCTTC
CATSDAGGSYNEQFF
>TRBJ2-7|15|few|TRBV19|NA
TGTGCCAGTAGTAAATACAGGGATTCCTCCTACGAGCAGTACTTC
CASSKYRDSSYEQYF
>TRBJ1-2|15|NA|TRBV25-1|NA
TGTGCCAGCAGCCAGGACAGCCCCCCGAGGGGAGGCTACACCTTC
CASSQDSPPRGGYTF
>TRBJ2-3|13|few|TRBV7-9|NA
TGTGCCAGCTTCGGGGCTTGGGGGGATACGCAGTATTTT
CASFGAWGDTQYF
>TRBJ1-6|15|NA|TRBV20-1|NA
TGCAGTGCTAGAGATTATCGGGGGGAAGGGTCACCCCTCCACTTT
CSARDYRGEGSPLHF
>TRBJ2-3|18|NA|TRBV6-2/TRBV6-3|TRBD2
TGTGCCAGCAGTTACTCTCGGACTAGCGGGGGGGCCACAGATACGCAGTATTTT
CASSYSRTSGGATDTQYF
>TRBJ2-6|17|few|TRBV6-2/TRBV6-3|TRBD1
TGTGCCAGCAGTTGGGACAGTATTTCCTCTGGGGCCAACGTCCTGACTTTC
CASSWDSISSGANVLTF
>TRBJ1-4|15|many|TRBV7-6|NA
TGTGCCAGCAGCGCCTCCGCAGGGGCCTATGAAAAACTGTTTTTT
CASSASAGAYEKLFF
>TRBJ1-1|15|NA|TRBV6-5|NA
TGTGCCAGCAGTTACGGGTTAAAGGGATGGACTGAAGCTTTCTTT
CASSYGLKGWTEAFF
>TRBJ1-5|15|NA|TRBV2|NA
TGTGCCAGCAGTGAAGCCGGGGGAATCAATCAGCCCCAGCATTTT
CASSEAGGINQPQHF
>TRBJ2-2|15|once|TRBV14|NA
TGTGCCAGCAGCCAAGAAAGCACGAACACCGGGGAGCTGTTTTTT
CASSQESTNTGELFF
>TRBJ1-6|16|NA|TRBV6-5|NA
TGTGCCAGCAGACCCAACAGGAGCTCCTATAATTCACCCCTCCACTTT
CASRPNRSSYNSPLHF
>TRBJ2-3|11|many|TRBV7-2|TRBD2
TGTGCCAGCGGGGGGGCAGATACGCAGTATTTT
CASGGADTQYF
>TRBJ2-1|15|few|TRBV29-1|NA
TGCAGCGCCCAAGACCGGGACGTGAGCAACAATGAGCAGTTCTTC
CSAQDRDVSNNEQFF
>TRBJ2-3|15|few|TRBV12-3/TRBV12-4|NA
TGTGCCAGCAGTTCCCCGGTGGTGGGCACAGATACGCAGTATTTT
CASSSPVVGTDTQYF
>TRBJ1-5|16|many|TRBV12-3/TRBV12-4|TRBD1
TGTGCCAGCAGCCGAGGGCGGGACAGACGAAATCAGCCCCAGCATTTT
CASSRGRDRRNQPQHF
>TRBJ2-5|17|many|TRBV7-6|TRBD2
TGTGCCAGCAGCTTCAGAGGTCCTAGCGGGGTACAAGAGACCCAGTACTTC
CASSFRGPSGVQETQYF
>TRBJ1-5|14|NA|TRBV6-1|NA
TGTGCCAGCAGCTTTTCGGTTAGCAATCAGCCCCAGCATTTT
CASSFSVSNQPQHF
>TRBJ2-3|16|few|TRBV11-3|NA
TGTGCCAGCAGTCCACAGGGAGAATTGGGCACAGATACGCAGTATTTT
CASSPQGELGTDTQYF
>TRBJ2-1|16|many|TRBV7-6|NA
TGTGCCAGCAGCTTAGGTGGCCGGGGCCCCTACAATGAGCAGTTCTTC
CASSLGGRGPYNEQFF
>TRBJ1-4|14|few|TRBV7-9|NA
TGTGCCAGCAGCTCCGGACAGACGAGTTTAAAACTGTTTTTT
CASSSGQTSLKLFF
>TRBJ1-2|16|many|TRBV19|TRBD1
TGTGCCAGTACCACATCCACGTCGGACAGGAGTTATGGCTACACCTTC
CASTTSTSDRSYGYTF
>TRBJ2-1|14|NA|TRBV10-2|TRBD2
TGCGCCAGCAGGACTCTAGCGGGGGCTCCCGAGCAGTTCTTC
CASRTLAGAPEQFF
>TRBJ2-2|14|NA|TRBV4-1|NA
TGCGCCAGCAGCCCAAAGACAGGCCCCGGGGAGCTGTTTTTT
CASSPKTGPGELFF
>TRBJ1-6|14|NA|TRBV6-5|NA
TGTGCCAGCAGTCCGGGACGGACGAATTCACCCCTCCACTTT
CASSPGRTNSPLHF
>TRBJ2-5|16|NA|TRBV12-3/TRBV12-4|TRBD2
TGTGCCAGTCAGTCGGAGGCGGGGAGGGCTCGAGGGACCCAGTACTTC
CASQSEAGRARGTQYF
>TRBJ2-7|14|NA|TRBV27|NA
TGTGCCAGCAGTTTGACAGTCCGACCCTACGAGCAGTACTTC
CASSLTVRPYEQYF
>TRBJ1-5|18|NA|TRBV7-3|TRBD1
TGTGCCAGCAACGAAACGGTGACGGGACAGAATAGCAATCAGCCCCAGCATTTT
CASNETVTGQNSNQPQHF
>TRBJ1-3|15|NA|TRBV12-3/TRBV12-4|NA
TGTGCCAGCAGTTTTGAGGGCAGCTCTGGAAACACCATATATTTT
CASSFEGSSGNTIYF
>TRBJ1-2|16|NA|TRBV27|TRBD1
TGTGCCAGCAGTTTAAGTTCAGGGGGTCACTTCTATGGCTACACCTTC
CASSLSSGGHFYGYTF
>TRBJ2-2|14|few|TRBV7-9|NA
TGTGCCAGCAGCTTAGTAGAGGTCCCCGGGGAGCTGTTTTTT
CASSLVEVPGELFF
>TRBJ2-6|14|few|TRBV19|TRBD1
TGTGCCAGTAATACAGGGGCCGGGGCCAACGTCCTGACTTTC
CASNTGAGANVLTF
>TRBJ1-2|11|NA|TRBV29-1|TRBD1
TGCAGCGTAGGACAGGGAGGCGGCTACACCTTC
CSVGQGGGYTF
>TRBJ2-5|17|NA|TRBV28|NA
TGTGCCAGCAGTTTAGGGTTCGGCAGGGACAACCAAGAGACCCAGTACTTC
CASSLGFGRDNQETQYF
>TRBJ2-3|14|few|TRBV11-1|NA
TGTGCCAGCAGCTGGGAGGCACCCACAGATACGCAGTATTTT
CASSWEAPTDTQYF
>TRBJ2-3|15|few|TRBV2|NA
TGTGCCAGCAGTGGTACTGGAGGGGCGGCAGATACGCAGTATTTT
CASSGTGGAADTQYF
>TRBJ2-3|14|many|TRBV6-1|TRBD2
TGTGCCAGCATCAGAGCGGGGGGCACAGATACGCAGTATTTT
CASIRAGGTDTQYF
>TRBJ2-3|14|few|TRBV12-5|TRBD1
TGTGCTAGTGGCCCTGACAGGGGCCTGGATACGCAGTATTTT
CASGPDRGLDTQYF
>TRBJ2-5|15|NA|TRBV6-2/TRBV6-3|TRBD1
TGTGCCAGCAGTACGGACAGGGGCGGCGGAGAGACCCAGTACTTC
CASSTDRGGGETQYF
>TRBJ2-3|14|few|TRBV7-2|NA
TGTGCCAGCAGCAGCGAGAGTTTCACAGATACGCAGTATTTT
CASSSESFTDTQYF
>TRBJ1-4|15|few|TRBV12-3/TRBV12-4|NA
TGTGCCAGCAGTCCTGACCCCTCTGGGAGTGAAAAACTGTTTTTT
CASSPDPSGSEKLFF